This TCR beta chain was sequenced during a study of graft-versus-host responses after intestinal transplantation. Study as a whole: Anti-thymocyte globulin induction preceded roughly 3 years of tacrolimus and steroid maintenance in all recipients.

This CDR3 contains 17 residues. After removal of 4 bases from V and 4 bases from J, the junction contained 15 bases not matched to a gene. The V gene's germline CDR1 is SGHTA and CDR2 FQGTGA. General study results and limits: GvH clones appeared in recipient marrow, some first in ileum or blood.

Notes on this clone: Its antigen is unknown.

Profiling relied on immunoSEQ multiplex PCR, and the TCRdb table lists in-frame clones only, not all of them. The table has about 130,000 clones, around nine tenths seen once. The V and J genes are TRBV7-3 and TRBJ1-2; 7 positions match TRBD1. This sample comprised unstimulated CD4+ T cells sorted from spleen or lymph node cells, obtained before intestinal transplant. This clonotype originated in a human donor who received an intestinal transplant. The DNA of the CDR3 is TGTGCCAGCAGCTCCGGCTCCAGACAGGGTAGTCTCTATGGCTACACCTTC. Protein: CASSSGSRQGSLYGYTF.